These T cell receptor beta chains were read from a single sample in a study of shared clonotypes between healthy human individuals. Assay used: immunoSEQ multiplex PCR; TCRdb lists only in-frame clones, some missing. The profile shows over a million clones, over 95% of them singletons. Specimen: naive CD4+ T cells sorted from blood. Every receptor here comes from a man aged 25-40 years in good health. Each CDR3 is given with its conserved first and last residue. A D gene is named only where the DNA matches it firmly. Clone size is given for some rows only: seen once, a few or many times, or a class if the clone is expanded.

clone_size d_call j_call cdr3_length v_call cdr3_aa cdr3_nt
NA TRBD2 TRBJ2-7 15 TRBV5-4 CASSSGLAVKYEQYF TGTGCCAGCAGCTCCGGACTAGCGGTAAAATACGAGCAGTACTTC
once NA TRBJ1-2 10 TRBV20-1 CSADNYGYTF TGCAGTGCTGATAACTATGGCTACACCTTC
NA TRBD1 TRBJ1-1 17 TRBV28 CASREETGTGYDTEAFF TGTGCCAGCAGGGAAGAAACCGGGACAGGGTATGACACTGAAGCTTTCTTT
NA NA TRBJ1-1 14 TRBV15 CATSRDPSGTEAFF TGTGCCACCAGCAGAGATCCGAGTGGCACTGAAGCTTTCTTT
NA TRBD1 TRBJ2-7 14 TRBV7-9 CASSRTGTQREQYF TGTGCCAGCAGCCGGACAGGGACCCAACGCGAGCAGTACTTC
once TRBD2 TRBJ2-2 17 TRBV9 CASSVDLREGNTGELFF TGTGCCAGCAGCGTAGACTTGCGGGAGGGGAACACCGGGGAGCTGTTTTTT
NA TRBD2 TRBJ2-1 12 TRBV9 CASSVASGSQFF TGTGCCAGCAGCGTAGCCAGCGGGAGTCAGTTCTTC
NA NA TRBJ2-2 14 TRBV7-8 CASSWGARTGELFF TGTGCCAGCAGCTGGGGGGCGAGAACCGGGGAGCTGTTTTTT
NA NA TRBJ2-5 16 TRBV11-2 CASSHYQTRIQETQYF TGTGCCAGCAGCCATTACCAAACCCGGATTCAAGAGACCCAGTACTTC
NA NA TRBJ2-7 14 TRBV7-9 CASLDWGEINEQYF TGTGCCAGCCTAGATTGGGGGGAAATTAACGAGCAGTACTTC
NA NA TRBJ1-5 15 TRBV9 CASSSRRDSNQPQHF TGTGCCAGCAGCAGTCGACGGGATAGCAATCAGCCCCAGCATTTT
NA NA TRBJ2-2 14 TRBV19 CASSIRGNTGELFF TGTGCCAGTAGTATCCGCGGGAACACCGGGGAGCTGTTTTTT
NA TRBD2 TRBJ2-1 16 TRBV9 CASSAAGTSGYNEQFF TGTGCCAGCAGCGCCGCCGGGACTAGCGGATACAATGAGCAGTTCTTC
NA NA TRBJ1-2 15 TRBV5-6 CASSRAWEEDYGYTF TGTGCCAGCAGTCGGGCGTGGGAAGAGGACTATGGCTACACCTTC
NA NA TRBJ2-7 14 TRBV9 CASSVVGSTHEQYF TGTGCCAGCAGCGTAGTAGGTAGCACCCACGAGCAGTACTTC
NA NA TRBJ1-2 16 TRBV7-9 CASSLSGRTLDYGYTF TGTGCCAGCAGCTTATCGGGCAGGACGCTCGACTATGGCTACACCTTC
NA NA TRBJ2-3 14 TRBV5-1 CASRGLAGTDTQYF TGCGCCAGCAGAGGTCTAGCCGGCACAGATACGCAGTATTTT
NA NA TRBJ1-4 15 TRBV7-7 CASSQTGATNEKLFF TGTGCTAGCAGCCAGACAGGTGCAACTAATGAAAAACTGTTTTTT
NA NA TRBJ2-3 17 TRBV11-2 CASSLTQGGMYTDTQYF TGTGCCAGCAGCTTAACCCAGGGCGGGATGTACACAGATACGCAGTATTTT
NA TRBD2 TRBJ2-1 15 TRBV10-1 CASSELAGGYNEQFF TGCGCCAGCAGTGAGTTAGCGGGAGGCTACAATGAGCAGTTCTTC
NA TRBD2 TRBJ2-7 17 TRBV27 CASSLLGGSGRAGEQYF TGTGCCAGCAGTTTATTAGGGGGCAGCGGGAGGGCTGGCGAGCAGTACTTC
NA TRBD1 TRBJ1-5 16 TRBV27 CASRMTGGGGSQPQHF TGTGCCAGCAGGATGACAGGGGGCGGGGGTAGTCAGCCCCAGCATTTT
NA NA TRBJ1-2 14 TRBV10-3 CAISESSRNYGYTF TGTGCCATCAGTGAGTCGAGCAGGAACTATGGCTACACCTTC